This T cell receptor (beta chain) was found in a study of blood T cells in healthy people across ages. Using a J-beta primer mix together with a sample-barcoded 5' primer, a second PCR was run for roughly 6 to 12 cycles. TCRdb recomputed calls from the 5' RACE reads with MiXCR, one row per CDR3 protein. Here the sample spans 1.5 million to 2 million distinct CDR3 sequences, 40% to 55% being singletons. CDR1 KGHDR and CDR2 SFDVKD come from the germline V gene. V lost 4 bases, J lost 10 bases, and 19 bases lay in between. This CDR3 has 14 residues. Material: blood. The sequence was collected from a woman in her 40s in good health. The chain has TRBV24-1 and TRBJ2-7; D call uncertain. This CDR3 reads CATSDAGRKEAQYF. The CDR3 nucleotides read TGTGCCACCAGTGACGCAGGACGGAAAGAGGCCCAGTACTTC.